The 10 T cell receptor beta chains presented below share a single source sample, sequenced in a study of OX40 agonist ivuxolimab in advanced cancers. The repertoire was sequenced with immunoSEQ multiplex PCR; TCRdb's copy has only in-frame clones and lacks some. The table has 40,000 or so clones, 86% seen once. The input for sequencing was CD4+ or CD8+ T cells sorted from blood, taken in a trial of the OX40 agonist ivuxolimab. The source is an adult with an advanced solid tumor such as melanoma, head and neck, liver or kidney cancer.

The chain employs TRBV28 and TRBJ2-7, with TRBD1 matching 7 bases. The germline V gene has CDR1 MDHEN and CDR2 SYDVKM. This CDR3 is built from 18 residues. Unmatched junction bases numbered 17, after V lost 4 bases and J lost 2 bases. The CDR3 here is CASSCLEERGQNAYEQYF. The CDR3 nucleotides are TGTGCCAGCAGTTGCCTAGAAGAACGGGGACAGAACGCCTACGAGCAGTACTTC.

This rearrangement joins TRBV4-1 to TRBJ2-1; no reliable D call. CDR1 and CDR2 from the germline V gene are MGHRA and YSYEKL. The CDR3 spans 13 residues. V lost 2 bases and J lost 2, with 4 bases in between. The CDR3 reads CASSQQPYNEQFF. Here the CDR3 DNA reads TGCGCCAGCAGCCAACAACCCTACAATGAGCAGTTCTTC.

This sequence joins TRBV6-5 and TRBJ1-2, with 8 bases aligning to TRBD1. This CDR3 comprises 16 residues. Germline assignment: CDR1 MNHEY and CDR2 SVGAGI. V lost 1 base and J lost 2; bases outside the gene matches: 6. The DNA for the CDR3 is TGTGCCAGCAGTTACTATGAGACAGGGGTGAACTATGGCTACACCTTC. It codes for CASSYYETGVNYGYTF.

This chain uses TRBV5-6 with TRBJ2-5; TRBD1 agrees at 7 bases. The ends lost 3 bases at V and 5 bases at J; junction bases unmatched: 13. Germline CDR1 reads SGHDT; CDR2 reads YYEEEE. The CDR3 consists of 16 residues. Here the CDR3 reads CASSSVVRGPGETQYF. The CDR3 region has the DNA TGTGCCAGCAGCTCTGTAGTGAGGGGGCCGGGGGAGACCCAGTACTTC.

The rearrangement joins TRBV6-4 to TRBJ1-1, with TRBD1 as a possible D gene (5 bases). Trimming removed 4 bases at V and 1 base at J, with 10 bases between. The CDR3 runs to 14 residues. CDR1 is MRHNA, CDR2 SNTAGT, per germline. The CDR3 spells CASSARGGNTEAFF. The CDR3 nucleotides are TGTGCCAGCAGTGCGCGGGGGGGGAACACTGAAGCTTTCTTT.

The CDR3 DNA is TGTGCCAGTACCTCCAGGGGGGGCTGGGGTCAGCCCCAGCATTTT. Amino acids: CASTSRGGWGQPQHF. V is TRBV19 and J is TRBJ1-5, with 7 bases identical to TRBD1. Germline V gene data show CDR1 as LNHDA and CDR2 as SQIVND (reference sequence). With V trimmed by 7 bases and J by 6 bases, 12 bases remained unmatched. The CDR3 runs to 15 residues.

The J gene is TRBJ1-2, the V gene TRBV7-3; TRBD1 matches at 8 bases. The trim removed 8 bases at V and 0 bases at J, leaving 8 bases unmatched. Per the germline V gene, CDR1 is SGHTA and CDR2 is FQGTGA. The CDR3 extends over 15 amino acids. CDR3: CASGQGPFTNYGYTF. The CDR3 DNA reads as TGTGCCAGCGGACAGGGTCCTTTCACTAACTATGGCTACACCTTC.

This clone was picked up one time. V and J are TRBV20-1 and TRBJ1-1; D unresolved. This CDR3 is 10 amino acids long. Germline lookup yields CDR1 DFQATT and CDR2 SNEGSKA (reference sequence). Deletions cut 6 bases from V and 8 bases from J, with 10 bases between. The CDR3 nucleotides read TGCAGTGCCCGATCGGGGGAAGCTTTCTTT. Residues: CSARSGEAFF.

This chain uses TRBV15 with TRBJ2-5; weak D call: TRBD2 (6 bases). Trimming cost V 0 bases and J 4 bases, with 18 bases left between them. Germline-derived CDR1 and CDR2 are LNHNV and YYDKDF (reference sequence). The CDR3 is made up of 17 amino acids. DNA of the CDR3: TGTGCCACCAGCAGAGATATACGGGTTATGGGGGGAGAGACCCAGTACTTC. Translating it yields CATSRDIRVMGGETQYF.

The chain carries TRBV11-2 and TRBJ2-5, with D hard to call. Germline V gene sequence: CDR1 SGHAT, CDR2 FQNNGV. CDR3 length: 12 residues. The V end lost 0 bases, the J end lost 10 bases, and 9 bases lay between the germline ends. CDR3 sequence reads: CASSLDSPLQYF. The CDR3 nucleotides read TGTGCCAGCAGCTTAGATAGCCCCCTCCAGTACTTC.